This T cell receptor (beta chain) appears in the sequencing data of a study of Graves' ophthalmopathy and Graves' hyperthyroidism. The study's findings and limits: Blood samples also showed most expanded thyroid clonotypes exceeding 0.001 frequency.

Notes on this clonotype: Its antigen is not identified.

CDR1 and CDR2 from the germline V gene are SGHTA and FQGTGA. The V and J ends lost 5 bases and 6 bases, in that order; junction bases with no gene match: 3. The CDR3 length is 15 residues. The study amplified TCR beta CDR3 regions using RNA transcripts. RT-PCR with HTBI primers came first, then second-round multiplex PCR. TCRdb redid the calling of the multiplex PCR reads with MiXCR, one entry per CDR3 protein. The sample includes over a million distinct CDR3 sequences, about 38% of them seen just once. This TCR was sampled from an adult man with Graves' hyperthyroidism. The genes are TRBV7-3 and TRBJ2-2; 13 bases match TRBD2. Sequencing was carried out using peripheral blood or thyroid tissue (not recorded which). CDR3 protein: CASSRTSGSPGELFF. The DNA for the CDR3 is TGTGCCAGCAGCCGGACTAGCGGGAGCCCCGGGGAGCTGTTTTTT.